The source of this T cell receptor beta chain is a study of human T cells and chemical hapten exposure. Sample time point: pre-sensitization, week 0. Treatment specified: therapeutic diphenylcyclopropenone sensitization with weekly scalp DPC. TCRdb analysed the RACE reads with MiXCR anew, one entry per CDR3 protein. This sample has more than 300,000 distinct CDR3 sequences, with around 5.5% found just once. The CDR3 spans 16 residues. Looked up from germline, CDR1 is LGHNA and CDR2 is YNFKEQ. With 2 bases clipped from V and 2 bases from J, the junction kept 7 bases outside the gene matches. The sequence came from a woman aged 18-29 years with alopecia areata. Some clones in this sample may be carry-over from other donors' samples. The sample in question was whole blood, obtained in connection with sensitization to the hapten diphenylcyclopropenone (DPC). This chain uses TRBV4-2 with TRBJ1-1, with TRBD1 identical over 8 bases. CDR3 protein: CASSQNNRGVNTEAFF. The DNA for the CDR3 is TGTGCCAGCAGCCAAAACAACAGGGGGGTAAACACTGAAGCTTTCTTT.